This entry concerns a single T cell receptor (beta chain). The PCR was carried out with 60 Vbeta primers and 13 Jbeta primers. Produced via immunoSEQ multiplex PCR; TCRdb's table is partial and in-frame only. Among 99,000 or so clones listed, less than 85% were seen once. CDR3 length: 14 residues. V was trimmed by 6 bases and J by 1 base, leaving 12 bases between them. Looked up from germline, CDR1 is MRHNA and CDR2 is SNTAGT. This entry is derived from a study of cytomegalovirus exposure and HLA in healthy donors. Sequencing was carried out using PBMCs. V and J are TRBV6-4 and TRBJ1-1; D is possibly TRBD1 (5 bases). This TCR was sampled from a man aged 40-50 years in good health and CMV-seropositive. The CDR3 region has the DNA TGTGCCAGCAGGATTGACAGTCAGAACACTGAAGCTTTCTTT. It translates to CASRIDSQNTEAFF.